This record covers a single T cell receptor (beta chain). These data belong to a study of regulatory T cells in long-lasting Graves disease. The CDR3 has 16 amino acids. Germline V gene lookup returns CDR1 SGHTA and CDR2 FQGNSA. Trimming stripped 1 base from V and 2 bases from J, with 15 bases between. In building TCR beta libraries, iRepertoire HTBI primers were used together with Arm-PCR of CDR3 regions. From the multiplex PCR reads, TCRdb called clonotypes with MiXCR, one entry per CDR3 protein. The data hold fewer than 600,000 distinct CDR3 sequences, with around a fifth observed a single time. Time point specified: persistent/refractory GD, antithyroid drugs over 5 years with positive TRAb. PBMC-derived RNA was used for the TCR library.

Source: peripheral blood mononuclear cells (PBMCs), taken when the disease was refractory, from a patient treated with antithyroid drugs. The chain employs TRBV7-2 and TRBJ2-7; D may be TRBD1 or TRBD2 (5 bases each). The sequence was collected from a female donor with Graves disease. CDR3 residues: CASSLDGAGSAYEQYF. The CDR3 nucleotides read TGTGCCAGCAGCTTAGACGGGGCGGGTAGTGCCTACGAGCAGTACTTC.